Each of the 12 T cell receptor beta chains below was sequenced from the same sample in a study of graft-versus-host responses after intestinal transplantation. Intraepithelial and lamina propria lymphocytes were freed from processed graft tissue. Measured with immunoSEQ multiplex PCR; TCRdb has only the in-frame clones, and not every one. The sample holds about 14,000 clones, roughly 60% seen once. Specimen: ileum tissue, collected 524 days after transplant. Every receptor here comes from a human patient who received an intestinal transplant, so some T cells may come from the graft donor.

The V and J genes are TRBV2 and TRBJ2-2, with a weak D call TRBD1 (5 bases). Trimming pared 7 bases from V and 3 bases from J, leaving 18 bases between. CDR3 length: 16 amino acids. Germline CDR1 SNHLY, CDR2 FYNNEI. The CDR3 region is CASTRDSHRHTGELFF. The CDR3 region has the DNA TGTGCCAGCACCCGCGACAGCCACCGACACACCGGGGAGCTGTTTTTT.

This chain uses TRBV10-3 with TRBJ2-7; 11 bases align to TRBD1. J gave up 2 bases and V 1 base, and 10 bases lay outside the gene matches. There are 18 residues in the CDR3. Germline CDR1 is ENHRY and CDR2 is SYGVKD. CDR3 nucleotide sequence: TGTGCCATCAGTGAGTGGGGGCGCCGGACAGGGGGCCCCTACGAGCAGTACTTC. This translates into CAISEWGRRTGGPYEQYF.

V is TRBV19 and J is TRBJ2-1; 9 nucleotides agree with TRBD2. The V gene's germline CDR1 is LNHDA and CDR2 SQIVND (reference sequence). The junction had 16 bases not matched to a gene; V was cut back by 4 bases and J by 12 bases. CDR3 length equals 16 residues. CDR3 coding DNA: TGTGCCAGTAGTACTCCCGGCGGCGGGGGGGCAGGTTCGCAGTTCTTC. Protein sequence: CASSTPGGGGAGSQFF.

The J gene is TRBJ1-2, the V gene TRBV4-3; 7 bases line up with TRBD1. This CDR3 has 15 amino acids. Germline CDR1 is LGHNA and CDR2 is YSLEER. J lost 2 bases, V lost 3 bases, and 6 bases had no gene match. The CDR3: CASSQNRGSNYGYTF. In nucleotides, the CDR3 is TGCGCCAGCAGCCAGAACAGGGGCTCAAACTATGGCTACACCTTC.

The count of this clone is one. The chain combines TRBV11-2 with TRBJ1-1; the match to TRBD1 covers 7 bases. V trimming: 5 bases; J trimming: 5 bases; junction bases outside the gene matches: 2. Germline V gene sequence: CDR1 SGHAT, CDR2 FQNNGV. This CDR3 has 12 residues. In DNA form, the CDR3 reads TGTGCCAGCAGCCCGACAGGGACTGAAGCTTTCTTT. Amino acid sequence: CASSPTGTEAFF.

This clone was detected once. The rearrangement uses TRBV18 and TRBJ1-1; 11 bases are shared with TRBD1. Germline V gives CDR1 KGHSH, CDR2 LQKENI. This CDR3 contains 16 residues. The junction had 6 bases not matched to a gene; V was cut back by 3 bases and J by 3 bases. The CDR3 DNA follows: TGTGCCAGCTCACCCCGGGACAGGGGGACGTACACTGAAGCTTTCTTT. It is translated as CASSPRDRGTYTEAFF.

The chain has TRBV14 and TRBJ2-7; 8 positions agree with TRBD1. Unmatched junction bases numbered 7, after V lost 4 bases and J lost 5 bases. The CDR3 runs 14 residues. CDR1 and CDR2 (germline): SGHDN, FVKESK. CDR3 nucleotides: TGTGCCAGCAGCCTAATGACAGGGGTCCACGAGCAGTACTTC. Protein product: CASSLMTGVHEQYF.

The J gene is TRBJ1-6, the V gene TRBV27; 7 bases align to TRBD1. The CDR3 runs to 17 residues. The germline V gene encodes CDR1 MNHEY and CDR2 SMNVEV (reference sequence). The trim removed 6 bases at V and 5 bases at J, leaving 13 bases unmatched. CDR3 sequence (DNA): TGTGCCAGCAGCCTATCGCGGGTGGGGACAGATAATTCACCCCTCCACTTT. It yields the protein CASSLSRVGTDNSPLHF.

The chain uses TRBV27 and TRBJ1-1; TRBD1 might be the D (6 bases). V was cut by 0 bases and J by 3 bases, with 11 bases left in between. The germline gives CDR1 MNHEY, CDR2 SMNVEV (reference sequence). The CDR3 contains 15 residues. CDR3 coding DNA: TGTGCCAGCAGTTTATCTTTTTGGGGGCACACTGAAGCTTTCTTT. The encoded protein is CASSLSFWGHTEAFF.

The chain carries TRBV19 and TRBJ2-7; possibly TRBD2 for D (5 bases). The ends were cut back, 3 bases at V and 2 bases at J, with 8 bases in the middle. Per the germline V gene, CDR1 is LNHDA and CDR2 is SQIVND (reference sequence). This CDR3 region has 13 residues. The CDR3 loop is CASSISGTYEQYF. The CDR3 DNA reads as TGTGCCAGTAGTATTTCGGGGACCTACGAGCAGTACTTC.

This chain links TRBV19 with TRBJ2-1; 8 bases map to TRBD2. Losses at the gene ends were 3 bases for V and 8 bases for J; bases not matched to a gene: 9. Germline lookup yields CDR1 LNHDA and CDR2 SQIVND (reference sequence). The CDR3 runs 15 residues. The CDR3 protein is CASSMVSGGLDEQFF. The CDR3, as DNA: TGTGCCAGTAGTATGGTAAGCGGGGGTCTCGATGAGCAGTTCTTC.

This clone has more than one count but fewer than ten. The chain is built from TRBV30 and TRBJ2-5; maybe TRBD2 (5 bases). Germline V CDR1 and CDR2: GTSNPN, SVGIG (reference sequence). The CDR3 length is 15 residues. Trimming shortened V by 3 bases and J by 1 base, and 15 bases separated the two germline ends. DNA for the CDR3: TGTGCCTGGAGGGCGAGCGGTGGTTTCCAAGAGACCCAGTACTTC. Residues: CAWRASGGFQETQYF.